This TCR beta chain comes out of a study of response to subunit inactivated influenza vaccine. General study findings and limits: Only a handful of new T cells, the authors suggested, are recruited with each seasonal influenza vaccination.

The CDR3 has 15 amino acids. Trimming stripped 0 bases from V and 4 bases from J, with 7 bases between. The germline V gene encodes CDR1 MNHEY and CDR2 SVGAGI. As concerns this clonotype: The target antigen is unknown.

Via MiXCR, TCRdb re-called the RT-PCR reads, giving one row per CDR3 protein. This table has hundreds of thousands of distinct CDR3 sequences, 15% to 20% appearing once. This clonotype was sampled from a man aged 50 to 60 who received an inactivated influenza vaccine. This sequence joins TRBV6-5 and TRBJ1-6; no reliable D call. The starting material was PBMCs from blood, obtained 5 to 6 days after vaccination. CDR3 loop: CASSYSVGYNSPLHF. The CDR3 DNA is TGTGCCAGCAGTTACTCCGTGGGGTATAATTCACCCCTCCACTTT.